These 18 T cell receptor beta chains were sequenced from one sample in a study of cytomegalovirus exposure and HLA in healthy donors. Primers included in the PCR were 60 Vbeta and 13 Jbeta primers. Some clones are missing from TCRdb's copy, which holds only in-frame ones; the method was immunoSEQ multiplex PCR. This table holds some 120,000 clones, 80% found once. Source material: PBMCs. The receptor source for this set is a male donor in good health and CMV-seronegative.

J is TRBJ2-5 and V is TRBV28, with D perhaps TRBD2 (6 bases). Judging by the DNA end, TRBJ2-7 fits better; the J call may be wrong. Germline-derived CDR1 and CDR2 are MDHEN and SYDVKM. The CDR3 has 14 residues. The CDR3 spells CASSLSGVSYEQYF. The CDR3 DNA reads TGTGCCAGCAGTTTATCGGGGGTCTCCTACGAGCAGTACTTC.

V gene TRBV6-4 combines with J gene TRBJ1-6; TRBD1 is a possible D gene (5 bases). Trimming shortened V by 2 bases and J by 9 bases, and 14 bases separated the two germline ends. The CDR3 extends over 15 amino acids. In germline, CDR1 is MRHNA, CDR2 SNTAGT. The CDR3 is CASSDGKTAASPLHF. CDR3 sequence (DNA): TGTGCCAGCAGTGACGGAAAGACAGCTGCTTCACCCCTCCACTTT.

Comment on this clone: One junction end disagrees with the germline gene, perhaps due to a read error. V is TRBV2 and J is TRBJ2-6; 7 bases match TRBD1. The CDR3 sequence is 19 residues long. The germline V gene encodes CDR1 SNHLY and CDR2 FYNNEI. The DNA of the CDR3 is TGTGCCAGCAGTCCTTATTCGCCTACAGGGGCCTCTGGGGCCAACGGCCTGACTTTC. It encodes CASSPYSPTGASGANGLTF.

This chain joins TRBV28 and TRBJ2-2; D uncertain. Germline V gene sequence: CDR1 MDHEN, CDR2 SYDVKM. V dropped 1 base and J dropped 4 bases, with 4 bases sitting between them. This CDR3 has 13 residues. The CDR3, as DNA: TGTGCCAGCAGTTTATCCCTCACCGGGGAGCTGTTTTTT. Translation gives CASSLSLTGELFF. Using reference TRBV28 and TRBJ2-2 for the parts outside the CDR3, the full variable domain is DVKVTQSSRYLVKRTGEKVFLECVQDMDHENMFWYRQDPGLGLRLIYFSYDVKMKEKGDIPEGYSVSREKKERFSLILESASTNQTSMYLCASSLSLTGELFFGEGSRLTVL.

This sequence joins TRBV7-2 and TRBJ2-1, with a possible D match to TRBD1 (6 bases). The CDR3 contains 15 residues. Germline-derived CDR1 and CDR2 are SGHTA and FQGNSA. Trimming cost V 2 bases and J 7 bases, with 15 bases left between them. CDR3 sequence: CASSLQVGAGNEQFF. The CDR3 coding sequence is TGTGCCAGCAGCTTACAGGTGGGGGCCGGGAATGAGCAGTTCTTC.

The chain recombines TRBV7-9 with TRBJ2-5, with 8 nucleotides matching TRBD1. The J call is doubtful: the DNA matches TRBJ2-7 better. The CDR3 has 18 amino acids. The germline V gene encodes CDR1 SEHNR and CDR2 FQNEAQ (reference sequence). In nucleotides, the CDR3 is TGTGCCAGCAGCTTAGGGTCTGGTCCAGGGGGCAGGGCCTACGAGCAGTACTTC. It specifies CASSLGSGPGGRAYEQYF.

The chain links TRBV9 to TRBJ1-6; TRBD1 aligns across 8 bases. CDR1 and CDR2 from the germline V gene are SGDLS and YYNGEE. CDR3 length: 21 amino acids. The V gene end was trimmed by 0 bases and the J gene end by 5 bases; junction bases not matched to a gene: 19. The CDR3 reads CASSVAKSGTGTYGDNSPLHF. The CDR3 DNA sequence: TGTGCCAGCAGCGTAGCTAAATCTGGGACAGGAACCTACGGGGATAATTCACCCCTCCACTTT.

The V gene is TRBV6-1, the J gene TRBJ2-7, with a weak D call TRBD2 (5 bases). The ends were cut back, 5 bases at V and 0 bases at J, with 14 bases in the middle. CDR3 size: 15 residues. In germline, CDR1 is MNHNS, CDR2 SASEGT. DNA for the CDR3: TGTGCCAGCAGTTTGGAGGCCCGGAGCTCCTACGAGCAGTACTTC. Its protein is CASSLEARSSYEQYF.

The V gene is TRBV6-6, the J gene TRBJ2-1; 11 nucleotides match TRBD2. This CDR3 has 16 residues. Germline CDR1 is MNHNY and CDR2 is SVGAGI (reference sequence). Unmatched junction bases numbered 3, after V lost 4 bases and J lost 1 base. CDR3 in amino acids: CASSWGLAVSYNEQFF. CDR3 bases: TGTGCCAGCAGTTGGGGACTAGCGGTATCCTACAATGAGCAGTTCTTC.

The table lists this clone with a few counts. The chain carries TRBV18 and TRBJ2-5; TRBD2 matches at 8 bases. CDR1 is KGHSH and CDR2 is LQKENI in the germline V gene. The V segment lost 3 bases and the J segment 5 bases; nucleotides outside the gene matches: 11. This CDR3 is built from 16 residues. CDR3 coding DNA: TGTGCCAGCTCACCTTCCGGGACTAGTTTGGGGGAGACCCAGTACTTC. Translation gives CASSPSGTSLGETQYF.

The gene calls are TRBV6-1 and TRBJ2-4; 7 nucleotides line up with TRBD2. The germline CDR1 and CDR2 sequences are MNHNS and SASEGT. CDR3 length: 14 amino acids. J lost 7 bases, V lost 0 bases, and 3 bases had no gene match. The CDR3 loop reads CASSEAVGGNIQYF. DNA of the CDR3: TGTGCCAGCAGTGAAGCGGTGGGAGGGAACATTCAGTACTTC.

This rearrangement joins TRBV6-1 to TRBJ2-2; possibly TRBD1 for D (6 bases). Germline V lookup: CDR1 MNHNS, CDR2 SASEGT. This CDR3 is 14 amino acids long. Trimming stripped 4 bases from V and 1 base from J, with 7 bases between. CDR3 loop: CASSGTVNTGELFF. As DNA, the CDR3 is TGTGCCAGCAGTGGGACAGTGAACACCGGGGAGCTGTTTTTT.

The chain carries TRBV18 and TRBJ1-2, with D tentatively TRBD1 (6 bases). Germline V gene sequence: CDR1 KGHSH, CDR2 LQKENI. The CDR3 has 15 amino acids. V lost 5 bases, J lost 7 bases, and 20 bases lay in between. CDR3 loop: CASSFGQTPGVGYTF. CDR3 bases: TGTGCCAGCTCATTCGGACAGACCCCCGGGGTTGGCTACACCTTC.

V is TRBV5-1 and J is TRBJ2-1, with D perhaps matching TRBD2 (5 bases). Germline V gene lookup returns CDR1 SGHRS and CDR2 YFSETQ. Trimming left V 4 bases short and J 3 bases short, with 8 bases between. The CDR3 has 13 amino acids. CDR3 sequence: CASSTGLYNEQFF. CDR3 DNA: TGCGCCAGCAGCACCGGACTCTACAATGAGCAGTTCTTC.

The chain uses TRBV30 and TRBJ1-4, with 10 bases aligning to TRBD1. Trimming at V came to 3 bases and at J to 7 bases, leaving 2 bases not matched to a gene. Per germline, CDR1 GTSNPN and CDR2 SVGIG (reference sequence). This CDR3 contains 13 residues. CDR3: CAWRRDRGEKLFF. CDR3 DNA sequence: TGTGCCTGGAGACGGGACAGGGGTGAAAAACTGTTTTTT.

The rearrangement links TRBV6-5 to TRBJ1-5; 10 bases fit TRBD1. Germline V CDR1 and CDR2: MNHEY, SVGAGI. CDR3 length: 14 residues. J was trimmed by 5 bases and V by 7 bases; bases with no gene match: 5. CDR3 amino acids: CASTRTGGHQPQHF. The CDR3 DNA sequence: TGTGCCAGCACTCGGACAGGGGGGCATCAGCCCCAGCATTTT.

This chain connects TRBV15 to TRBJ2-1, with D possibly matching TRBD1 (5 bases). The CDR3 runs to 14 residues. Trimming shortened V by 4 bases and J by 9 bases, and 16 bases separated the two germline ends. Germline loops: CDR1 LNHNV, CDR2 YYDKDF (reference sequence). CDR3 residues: CATSKRTSVAEQFF. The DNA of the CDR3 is TGTGCCACCAGCAAACGGACAAGTGTTGCTGAGCAGTTCTTC.

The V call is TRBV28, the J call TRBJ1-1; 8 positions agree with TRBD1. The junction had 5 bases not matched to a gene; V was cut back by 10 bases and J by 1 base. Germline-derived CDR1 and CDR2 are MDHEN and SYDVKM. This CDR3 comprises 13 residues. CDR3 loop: CAISGTGNTEAFF. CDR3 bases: TGTGCCATCTCCGGGACAGGGAACACTGAAGCTTTCTTT.